This T cell receptor (beta chain) stems from a study of T-cell memory formation after mild COVID-19 (dated by TCRdb to 2020 to 2023). The study in broad terms: Most TCR sequence clusters were specific to one of the two donors. Longitudinal TCRalpha and TCRbeta repertoire sequencing tracked T-cell clones expanding and contracting after mild COVID-19 in a couple of donors. The cohort was made up of two young adult volunteers, one female and one male, who were previously healthy.

The research as a whole found: Contracting CD4+ clones were found mainly in CM and EM memory subsets, while CD8+ clones were enriched in EMRA. SARS-CoV-2 specificity of the second-wave clones peaking on day 37 was not confirmed. Some responding clones were detected in pre-infection memory, which suggested that pre-existing cross-reactive memory T cells had joined the SARS-CoV-2 response. Balanced CD4/CD8 phenotypes were observed for clones contracting from day 15 to 85, whereas a bias towards CD4+ was observed for a second wave of clones expanding from day 15 to 37. Only two mild cases were covered in the study, and larger cohorts including severe cases with pre-infection samples were considered necessary.

Instrument on record: Illumina NovaSeq 6000. cDNA libraries for TCRalpha and TCRbeta were prepared by 5'RACE using constant-segment primers, with sample barcodes and unique molecular identifiers added. RNA was extracted from every sample with Trizol reagent. Libraries were amplified in two PCR steps, with a second sample barcode and Illumina TruSeq adapters added in the second step. Libraries were sequenced on an Illumina NovaSeq with 2 x 150 bp paired-end reads. In the original analysis: With migec v1.2.7, reads were demultiplexed and then collapsed into UMI-guided consensus sequences. Using mixcr v2.1.11, UMI consensuses were aligned to TRA and TRB V and J templates and then assembled into clonotypes. A clonotype was counted as expanded or contracted only if both edgeR and NoisET called the change significant, with noise models trained on biological replicates. For edgeR calls, a false discovery rate-adjusted p below 0.01 and a log2 fold-change threshold of 1 were applied. PCA with hierarchical clustering of max-normalized trajectories of the 1000 most abundant clonotypes was used as exploratory dynamics analysis. Separately sequenced CD4+ and CD8+ repertoires were used to assign the CD4 or CD8 phenotype of responding clones. TCRdb reworked the public reads: Q25 trimming with fastp, MiXCR clone assembly, productive beta chains retained. Rows are unified per CDR3 protein, each entry keeping the most common DNA and genes. What appears here as the V and J calls and clone size reflects TCRdb's work, not the paper's. For this sample there are approximately 260,000 distinct CDR3 sequences; 15% to 20% appear just once. The ten largest clones add up to 3.5% of the sample.

For this clonotype: What this receptor recognizes is not known. There are no base qualities to consult, and no much larger clone falls within one base.

The CDR3 runs 13 amino acids, cysteine and phenylalanine included. Just CDR3 DNA is preserved here, 39 bases in frame from base 1. CDR1 WSHSY and CDR2 SAAADI are derived from the germline V gene. V is cut by 7 bases and J by 6 bases, and the space between the germline ends is 15 bases. Ficoll-Paque density gradient centrifugation was used to isolate PBMCs. Sequencing used PBMCs or a T cell subset sorted from them (not recorded which). This TCR was recovered from a young man who had mild COVID-19 (a few samples of this study predate the infection). The sample titles of this study are shuffled in the database, so cell type and time point are left out; the donor was told from shared clones. The chain is made from TRBV10-2 and TRBJ1-1; TRBD1 is possibly the D segment (6 matching bases). This receptor has the CDR3 CASTGGGASEAFF. The nucleotides read TGCGCCAGCACCGGAGGGGGGGCGTCTGAAGCTTTCTTT.